This is a list of T cell receptor beta chains from one sample in a study of tumor-infiltrating lymphocytes in oesophageal squamous cell carcinoma. TCRdb used MiXCR to reprocess the PCR reads, holding one entry per CDR3 protein. In the table there are approximately 20,000 distinct CDR3 sequences, 40% to 50% of which are singletons. Sequencing input: normal esophageal tissue next to the tumor. The receptors were gathered from a male donor with esophageal squamous cell carcinoma. Each CDR3 is given with its conserved first and last residue. D genes are given only for firm matches. Size values are once, few and many counts, or a class for expanded clones, and some rows have none.

abundance,v_gene,d_gene,len,j_gene,CDR3aa,CDR3nt
many,TRBV6-6,-,13,TRBJ1-4,CASSYTGNEKLFF,TGTGCCAGCAGTTACACAGGGAATGAAAAACTGTTTTTT
-,TRBV7-2,TRBD1,15,TRBJ2-3,CASSPRTGGPDTQYF,TGTGCCAGCAGCCCAAGGACAGGGGGGCCAGATACGCAGTATTTT
few,TRBV6-1,-,13,TRBJ2-3,CASSEAISPTQYF,TGTGCCAGCAGTGAAGCAATATCGCCTACGCAGTATTTT
medium-sized,TRBV7-2,-,16,TRBJ1-5,CASSLLGGAGNQPQHF,TGTGCCAGCAGCTTATTGGGGGGTGCGGGCAATCAGCCCCAGCATTTT
-,TRBV7-6,TRBD1,20,TRBJ2-7,CASSLAGGSGWTGGFYEQYF,TGTGCCAGCAGCTTAGCGGGGGGAAGTGGATGGACAGGGGGCTTCTACGAGCAGTACTTC
many,TRBV27,TRBD2,15,TRBJ2-7,CASSTSGLLGYEQYF,TGTGCCAGCAGCACTAGCGGACTATTAGGCTACGAGCAGTACTTC
-,TRBV12-3/TRBV12-4,-,15,TRBJ2-1,CASSPDQVRYNEQFF,TGTGCCAGCAGTCCCGACCAAGTGAGATACAATGAGCAGTTCTTC
many,TRBV7-6,TRBD2,15,TRBJ2-5,CASATRRENTGELYF,TGTGCCAGCGCGACTAGGCGGGAGAACACCGGGGAGCTGTACTTC
few,TRBV7-6,-,13,TRBJ2-3,CASSFGTTDTQYF,TGTGCCAGCAGCTTCGGGACCACAGATACGCAGTATTTT
-,TRBV7-3,-,13,TRBJ2-5,CASNARGQETQYF,TGTGCCAGCAACGCCCGGGGCCAAGAGACCCAGTACTTC
-,TRBV12-3/TRBV12-4,-,13,TRBJ2-5,CASSLPGAETQYF,TGTGCCAGCAGTTTGCCTGGGGCAGAGACCCAGTACTTC
medium-sized,TRBV28,TRBD1,15,TRBJ2-3,CASSFAGGHTDTQYF,TGTGCCAGCAGTTTTGCAGGGGGCCACACAGATACGCAGTATTTT
few,TRBV27,-,16,TRBJ2-5,CASSAGGVWGKETQYF,TGTGCCAGCAGCGCGGGCGGGGTTTGGGGGAAAGAGACCCAGTACTTC
few,TRBV5-4,-,14,TRBJ1-4,CASSSKTSGEKLFF,TGCGCCAGCAGCTCCAAAACCAGCGGGGAAAAACTGTTTTTT
-,TRBV6-1,TRBD2,19,TRBJ2-1,CASSSGSSSGSVGHNEQFF,TGTGCCAGCAGCTCCGGTTCGAGTAGCGGGAGTGTAGGGCACAATGAGCAGTTCTTC
-,TRBV7-3,TRBD2,13,TRBJ2-7,CASSPRTSYEQYF,TGTGCCAGCAGCCCCCGGACTAGCTACGAGCAGTACTTC
-,TRBV12-3/TRBV12-4,-,10,TRBJ2-6,CASSFDVLTF,TGTGCCAGCAGTTTTGACGTCCTGACTTTC
-,TRBV7-2,-,15,TRBJ2-5,CASRPRRGAKETQYF,TGTGCCAGCAGACCACGGCGAGGGGCGAAGGAGACCCAGTACTTC
-,TRBV7-2,TRBD1,18,TRBJ2-6,CASSLGGTGGERANVLTF,TGTGCCAGCAGCTTAGGGGGGACAGGGGGCGAAAGGGCCAACGTCCTGACTTTC
-,TRBV7-6,-,12,TRBJ2-5,CASSPSSETQYF,TGTGCCAGCAGCCCCAGTTCAGAGACCCAGTACTTC